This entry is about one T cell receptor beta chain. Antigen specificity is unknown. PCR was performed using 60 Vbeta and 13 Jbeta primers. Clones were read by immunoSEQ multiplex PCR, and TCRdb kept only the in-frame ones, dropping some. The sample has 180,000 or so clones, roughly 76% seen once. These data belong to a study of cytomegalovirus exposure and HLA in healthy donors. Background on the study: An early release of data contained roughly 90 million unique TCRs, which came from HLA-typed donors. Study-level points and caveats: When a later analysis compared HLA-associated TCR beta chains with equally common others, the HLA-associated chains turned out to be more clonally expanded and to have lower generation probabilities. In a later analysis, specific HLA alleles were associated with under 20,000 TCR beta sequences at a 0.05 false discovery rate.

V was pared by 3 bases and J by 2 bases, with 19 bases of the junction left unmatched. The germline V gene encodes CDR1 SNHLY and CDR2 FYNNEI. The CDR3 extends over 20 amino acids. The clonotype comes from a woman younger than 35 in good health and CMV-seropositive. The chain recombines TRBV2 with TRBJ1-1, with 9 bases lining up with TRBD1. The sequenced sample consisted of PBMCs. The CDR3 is CASSDFGTGRGRAGNTEAFF. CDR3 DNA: TGTGCCAGCAGTGACTTCGGGACAGGGCGCGGACGGGCGGGTAACACTGAAGCTTTCTTT. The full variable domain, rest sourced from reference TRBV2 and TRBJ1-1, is EPEVTQTPSHQVTQMGQEVILRCVPISNHLYFYWYRQILGQKVEFLVSFYNNEISEKSEIFDDQFSVERPDGSNFTLKIRSTKLEDSAMYFCASSDFGTGRGRAGNTEAFFGQGTRLTVV.